One sample yielded the 16 T cell receptor beta chains listed below, sequenced in a study of blood T cell repertoires in COVID-19. The protocol was immunoSEQ multiplex PCR, while the TCRdb copy is restricted to in-frame clones and leaves out a portion. This sample yields 130,000 to 150,000 clones, of which approximately 90% are seen a single time; about 1.5% belongs to the top ten. Material: peripheral blood. The receptors shown here come from a human donor in a cohort sampled during active COVID-19.

The chain joins TRBV2 to TRBJ2-1; 7 bases agree with TRBD2. Germline V gene sequence: CDR1 SNHLY, CDR2 FYNNEI. CDR3 length: 16 amino acids. With V trimmed by 6 bases and J by 2 bases, 10 bases remained unmatched. The CDR3 region is CASRALSGGAYNEQFF. CDR3 nucleotide sequence: TGTGCCAGCAGGGCACTTTCGGGGGGAGCCTACAATGAGCAGTTCTTC.

This CDR3 is CASSAGTGGDPYNSPLHF. CDR3 coding DNA: TGTGCCAGCAGCGCCGGGACAGGGGGCGACCCCTATAATTCACCCCTCCACTTT. The genes are TRBV7-9 and TRBJ1-6; 12 bases are shared with TRBD1. The CDR3 consists of 18 residues. Trimming at V came to 5 bases and at J to 2 bases, leaving 7 bases not matched to a gene. Germline V gene lookup returns CDR1 SEHNR and CDR2 FQNEAQ (reference sequence).

This chain joins TRBV11-3 and TRBJ2-3, with TRBD2 as a possible D gene (5 bases). The V gene's germline CDR1 is SGHNT and CDR2 YENEEA. V was cut by 4 bases and J by 9 bases, with 11 bases left in between. The CDR3 is made up of 12 amino acids. DNA of the CDR3: TGTGCCAGCAGCTCCCGTAGCGAAACGCAGTATTTT. Amino acids: CASSSRSETQYF.

The chain combines TRBV19 with TRBJ2-3; 7 bases line up with TRBD1. CDR3 length equals 13 residues. CDR1 and CDR2 (germline): LNHDA, SQIVND (reference sequence). V was pared by 5 bases and J by 1 base, with 0 bases of the junction left unmatched. The CDR3 sequence is CASSGTGTDTQYF. In nucleotides, the CDR3 is TGTGCCAGTAGTGGGACAGGCACAGATACGCAGTATTTT.

This chain uses TRBV5-1 with TRBJ1-6; 7 bases are shared with TRBD1. V was clipped by 1 base and J by 6 bases; unmatched bases: 7. The CDR3 has 16 residues. Looked up from germline, CDR1 is SGHRS and CDR2 is YFSETQ. The CDR3 nucleotides are TGCGCCAGCAGCTTGAGGGCAGGGGGAAGTAATTCACCCCTCCACTTT. It encodes CASSLRAGGSNSPLHF.

This chain's CDR3 is CASRGTGSKNIQYF. The CDR3 region has the DNA TGTGCCAGCAGGGGGACAGGGAGCAAAAACATTCAGTACTTC. This chain links TRBV2 with TRBJ2-4, with 9 bases that match TRBD1. The J segment lost 3 bases and the V segment lost 6 bases, leaving 3 bases of the junction unmatched. The CDR3 loop spans 14 amino acids. Per the germline V gene, CDR1 is SNHLY and CDR2 is FYNNEI.

This rearrangement joins TRBV18 to TRBJ2-5; D may be TRBD1 (7 bases). CDR1 is KGHSH and CDR2 is LQKENI in the germline V gene. V lost 6 bases, J lost 5 bases, and 19 bases lay in between. CDR3 length equals 15 residues. The CDR3 here is CASSRGTDSGETQYF. In nucleotides, the CDR3 is TGTGCCAGCTCGCGCGGGACAGACTCAGGGGAGACCCAGTACTTC.

This clone was recorded a few times. The chain recombines TRBV5-1 with TRBJ1-1, with 7 nucleotides matching TRBD1. Trimming cost V 1 base and J 1 base; bases outside gene matches: 4. The CDR3 loop spans 15 amino acids. Per the germline V gene, CDR1 is SGHRS and CDR2 is YFSETQ. The CDR3, as DNA: TGCGCCAGCAGCTTGCGACAGGGCACGAACACTGAAGCTTTCTTT. Translated: CASSLRQGTNTEAFF.

This clone was seen a single time. The sample carries other DNA sequences with the same CDR3. The chain has TRBV5-1 and TRBJ1-1; possible D gene TRBD1, 6 bases. The length of the CDR3 is 14 residues. Germline CDR1 is SGHRS and CDR2 is YFSETQ. Trimming removed 1 base from V and 0 bases from J, with 7 bases in between. CDR3 amino acids: CASSLTGLNTEAFF. Written as DNA, the CDR3 is TGCGCCAGCAGCTTGACAGGGCTGAACACTGAAGCTTTCTTT.

This chain uses TRBV4-2 with TRBJ1-2, with D unresolved. This CDR3 is built from 14 residues. V was clipped by 4 bases and J by 0 bases, with 9 bases between them. The germline V gene has CDR1 LGHNA and CDR2 YNFKEQ. CDR3 sequence: CASSLAGANYGYTF. CDR3 DNA sequence: TGTGCCAGCAGCCTCGCCGGGGCTAACTATGGCTACACCTTC.

CDR3 bases: TGTGCCAGTAAGTCTATGGTTACATCGGCGGGGGAAAAACTGTTTTTT. Amino acid sequence: CASKSMVTSAGEKLFF. The rearrangement joins TRBV19 to TRBJ1-4; no clear D. Trimming removed 7 bases from V and 8 bases from J, with 23 bases in between. The CDR3 covers 16 residues. Germline-derived CDR1 and CDR2 are LNHDA and SQIVND (reference sequence). Variable domain in full (rest from reference TRBV19 and TRBJ1-4): DGGITQSPKYLFRKEGQNVTLSCEQNLNHDAMYWYRQDPGQGLRLIYYSQIVNDFQKGDIAEGYSVSREKKESFPLTVTSAQKNPTAFYLCASKSMVTSAGEKLFFGSGTQLSVL.

The chain is built from TRBV6-5 and TRBJ2-4, with 10 bases fitting TRBD2. Germline-derived CDR1 and CDR2 are MNHEY and SVGAGI. With V trimmed by 7 bases and J by 5 bases, 5 bases remained unmatched. The CDR3 consists of 14 residues. CDR3 DNA: TGTGCCAGCACCATCAGCGGGGGGGAAAACATTCAGTACTTC. Translation: CASTISGGENIQYF.

The chain uses TRBV3-1 (or the pseudogene TRBV3-2) and TRBJ1-5; 10 nucleotides line up with TRBD1. Germline assignment: CDR1 LGHDT and CDR2 YNNKEL (reference sequence). Trimming removed 1 base from V and 3 bases from J; junction bases left unmatched: 3. The CDR3 spans 16 residues. CDR3 protein: CASSQGTGGDNQPQHF. DNA of the CDR3: TGTGCCAGCAGCCAAGGGACAGGGGGGGACAATCAGCCCCAGCATTTT.

For this clone: One junction end disagrees with the germline gene, perhaps due to a read error. The CDR3 region is CASSLASPDTQYF. The CDR3 DNA reads as TGTGCCAGCAGCCTAGCCTCCCCAGATACGCAGTATTTT. V gene TRBV7-2 combines with J gene TRBJ2-3, with a tentative D call TRBD2 (5 bases). The CDR3 is 13 amino acids. The germline V gene encodes CDR1 SGHTA and CDR2 FQGNSA.

The genes are TRBV2 and TRBJ1-2; a possible D gene is TRBD1 (6 bases). The germline V and J ends were trimmed by 6 bases and 4 bases, with 15 bases remaining between them. CDR1 is SNHLY and CDR2 is FYNNEI in the germline V gene. This CDR3 spans 14 amino acids. The CDR3 DNA reads TGTGCCAGCAGGGGTGACAGGCGGATCTATGGCTACACCTTC. Amino acids: CASRGDRRIYGYTF.

V gene TRBV12-5 combines with J gene TRBJ1-5; TRBD1 is a possible D gene (5 bases). The CDR3 length is 14 residues. CDR1 LGHNT and CDR2 FRNRAP come from the germline V gene. The V gene lost 7 bases and the J gene lost 5 bases, with 15 bases spanning the gap. The CDR3 loop is CASAPGQGDQPQHF. Written as DNA, the CDR3 is TGTGCTAGTGCTCCGGGCCAAGGGGATCAGCCCCAGCATTTT. Using reference TRBV12-5 and TRBJ1-5 for the parts outside the CDR3, the full variable domain is DARVTQTPRHKVTEMGQEVTMRCQPILGHNTVFWYRQTMMQGLELLAYFRNRAPLDDSGMPKDRFSAEMPDATLATLKIQPSEPRDSAVYFCASAPGQGDQPQHFGDGTRLSIL.